The clone carrying this TCR beta chain was counted only a few times. Its antigen is not identified. These data belong to a study of T-cell memory formation after mild COVID-19. Looking at the study overall: Largely, TCR clusters stayed within a single donor.

From the 5' RACE reads, TCRdb called clonotypes with MiXCR, one entry per CDR3 protein. Of approximately 450,000 distinct CDR3 sequences detected, 15% to 20% appear once; the ten largest clones hold approximately 13%. Study observations and caveats: Clones that contracted clustered mainly in CM and EM if CD4+ and in EMRA if CD8+.

This receptor was identified in an adult woman who had mild COVID-19 (a few samples of this study predate the infection). Cell type and time point are not known. Sequences were obtained from PBMCs or a T cell subset sorted from them (not recorded which).

The CDR3 reads CATSRRVAGKNEQFF. The DNA of the CDR3 is TGTGCCACCAGCAGAAGGGTAGCGGGGAAGAATGAGCAGTTCTTC. The rearrangement joins TRBV15 to TRBJ2-1; 8 bases agree with TRBD2. The germline gives CDR1 LNHNV, CDR2 YYDKDF (reference sequence). V shed 2 bases, J shed 7 bases, and the junction held 7 bases outside the gene matches. There are 15 residues in the CDR3.